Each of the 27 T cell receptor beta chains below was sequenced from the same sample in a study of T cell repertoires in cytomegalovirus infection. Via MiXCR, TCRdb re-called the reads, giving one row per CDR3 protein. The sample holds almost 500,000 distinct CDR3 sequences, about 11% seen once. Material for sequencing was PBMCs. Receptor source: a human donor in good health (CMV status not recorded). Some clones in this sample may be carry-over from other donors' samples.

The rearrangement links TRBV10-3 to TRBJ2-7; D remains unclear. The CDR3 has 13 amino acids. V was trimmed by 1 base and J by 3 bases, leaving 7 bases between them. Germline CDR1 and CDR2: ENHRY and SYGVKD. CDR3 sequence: CAISEFADYEQYF. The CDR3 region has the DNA TGTGCCATCAGTGAGTTCGCAGACTACGAGCAGTACTTC.

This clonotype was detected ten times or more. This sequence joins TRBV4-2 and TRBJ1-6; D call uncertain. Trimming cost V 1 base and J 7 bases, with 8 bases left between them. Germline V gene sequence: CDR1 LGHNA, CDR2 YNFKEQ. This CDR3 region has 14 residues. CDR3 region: CASSQGPRNSPLHF. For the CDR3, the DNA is TGTGCCAGCAGCCAAGGACCGAGAAATTCACCCCTCCACTTT.

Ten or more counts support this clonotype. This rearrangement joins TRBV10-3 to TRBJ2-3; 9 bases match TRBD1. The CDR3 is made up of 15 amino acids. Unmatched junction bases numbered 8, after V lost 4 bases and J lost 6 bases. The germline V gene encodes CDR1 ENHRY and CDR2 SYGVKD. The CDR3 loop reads CAISARDRAGDTQYF. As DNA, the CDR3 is TGTGCCATCAGTGCGCGGGACAGGGCCGGGGATACGCAGTATTTT.

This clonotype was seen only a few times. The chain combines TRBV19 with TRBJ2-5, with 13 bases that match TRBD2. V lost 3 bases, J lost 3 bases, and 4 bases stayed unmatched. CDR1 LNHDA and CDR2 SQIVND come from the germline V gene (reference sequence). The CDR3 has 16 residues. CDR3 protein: CASSIGLAGAKETQYF. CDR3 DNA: TGTGCCAGTAGTATCGGACTAGCGGGGGCCAAAGAGACCCAGTACTTC.

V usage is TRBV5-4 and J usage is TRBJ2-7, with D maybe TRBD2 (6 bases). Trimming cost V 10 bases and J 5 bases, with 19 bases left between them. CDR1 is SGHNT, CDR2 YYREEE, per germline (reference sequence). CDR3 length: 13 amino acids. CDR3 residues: CASSTERADEQYF. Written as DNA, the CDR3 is TGTGCCTCCTCCACGGAGCGGGCAGACGAGCAGTACTTC.

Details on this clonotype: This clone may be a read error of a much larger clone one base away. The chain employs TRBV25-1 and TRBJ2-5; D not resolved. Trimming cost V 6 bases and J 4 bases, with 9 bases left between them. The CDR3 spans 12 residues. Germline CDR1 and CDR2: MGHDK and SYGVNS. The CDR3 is CASRGYRETQYF. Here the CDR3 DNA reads TGTGCCAGCAGAGGGTACCGAGAGACCCAGTACTTC.

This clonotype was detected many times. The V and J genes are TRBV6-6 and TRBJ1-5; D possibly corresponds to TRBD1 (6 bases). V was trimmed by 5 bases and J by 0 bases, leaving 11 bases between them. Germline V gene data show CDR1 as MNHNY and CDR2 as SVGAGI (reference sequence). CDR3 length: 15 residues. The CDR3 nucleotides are TGTGCCAGCAGTACGTACAGGGATAGCAATCAGCCCCAGCATTTT. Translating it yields CASSTYRDSNQPQHF.

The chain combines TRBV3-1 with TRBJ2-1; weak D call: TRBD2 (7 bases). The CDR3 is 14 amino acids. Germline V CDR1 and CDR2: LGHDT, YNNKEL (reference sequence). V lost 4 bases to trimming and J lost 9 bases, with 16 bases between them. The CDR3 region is CASSPFWEGGEQFF. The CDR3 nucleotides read TGTGCCAGCAGCCCCTTTTGGGAGGGGGGTGAGCAGTTCTTC.

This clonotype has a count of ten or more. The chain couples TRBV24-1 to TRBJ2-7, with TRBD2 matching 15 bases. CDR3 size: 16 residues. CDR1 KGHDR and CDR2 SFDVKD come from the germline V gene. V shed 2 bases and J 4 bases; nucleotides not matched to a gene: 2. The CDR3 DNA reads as TGTGCCACCAGTGATTCGGGACTAGCGGGAGGATACGAGCAGTACTTC. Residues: CATSDSGLAGGYEQYF.

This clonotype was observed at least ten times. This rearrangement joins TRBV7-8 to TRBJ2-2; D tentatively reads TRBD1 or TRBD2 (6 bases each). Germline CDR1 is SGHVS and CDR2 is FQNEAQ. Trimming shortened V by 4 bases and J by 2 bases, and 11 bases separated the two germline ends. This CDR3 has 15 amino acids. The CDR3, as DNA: TGTGCCAGCAGCTCAGAGGGGGGCAACACCGGGGAGCTGTTTTTT. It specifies CASSSEGGNTGELFF.

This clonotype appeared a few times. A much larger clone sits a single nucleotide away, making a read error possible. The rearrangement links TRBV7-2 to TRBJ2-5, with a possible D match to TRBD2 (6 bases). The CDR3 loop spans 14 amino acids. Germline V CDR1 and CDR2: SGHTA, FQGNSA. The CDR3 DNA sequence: TGTGCCAACAGCCAAGTACGCGGGGCAGAGACCCAGTACTTC. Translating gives CANSQVRGAETQYF. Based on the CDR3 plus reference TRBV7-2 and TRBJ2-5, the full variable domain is GAGVSQSPSNKVTEKGKDVELRCDPISGHTALYWYRQSLGQGLEFLIYFQGNSAPDKSGLPSDRFSAERTGGSVSTLTIQRTQQEDSAVYLCANSQVRGAETQYFGPGTRLLVL.

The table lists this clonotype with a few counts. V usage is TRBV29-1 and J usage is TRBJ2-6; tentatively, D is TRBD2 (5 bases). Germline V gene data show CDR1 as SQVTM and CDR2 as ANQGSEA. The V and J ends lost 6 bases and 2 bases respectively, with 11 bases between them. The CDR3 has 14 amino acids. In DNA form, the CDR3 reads TGCAGCGTCCGAGCGAGGGCTGGGGCCAACGTCCTGACTTTC. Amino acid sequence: CSVRARAGANVLTF.

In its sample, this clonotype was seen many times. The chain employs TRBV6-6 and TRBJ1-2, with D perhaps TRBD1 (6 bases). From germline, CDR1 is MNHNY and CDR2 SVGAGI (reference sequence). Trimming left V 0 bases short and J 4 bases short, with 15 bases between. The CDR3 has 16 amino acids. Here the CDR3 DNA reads TGTGCCAGCAGTTACTCATCCGGACAGAAGGTCTATGGCTACACCTTC. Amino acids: CASSYSSGQKVYGYTF.

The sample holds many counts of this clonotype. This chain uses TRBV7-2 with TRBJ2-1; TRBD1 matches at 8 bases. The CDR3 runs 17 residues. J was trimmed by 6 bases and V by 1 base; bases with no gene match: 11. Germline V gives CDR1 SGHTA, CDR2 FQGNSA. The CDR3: CASSLVSSDRGGNEQFF. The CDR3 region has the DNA TGTGCCAGCAGCTTAGTCTCCTCCGACAGGGGTGGCAATGAGCAGTTCTTC.

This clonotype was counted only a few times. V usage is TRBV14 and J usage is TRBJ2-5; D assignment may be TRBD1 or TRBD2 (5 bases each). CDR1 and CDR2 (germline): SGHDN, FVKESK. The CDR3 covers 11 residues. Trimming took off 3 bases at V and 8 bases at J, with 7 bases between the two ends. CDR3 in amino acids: CASSQGRTQYF. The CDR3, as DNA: TGTGCCAGCAGCCAGGGACGAACCCAGTACTTC.

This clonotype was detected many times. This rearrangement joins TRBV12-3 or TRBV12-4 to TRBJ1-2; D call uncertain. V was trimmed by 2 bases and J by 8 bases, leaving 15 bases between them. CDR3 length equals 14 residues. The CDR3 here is CASSLSVQFRGYTF. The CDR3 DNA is TGTGCCAGCAGTTTAAGTGTGCAGTTCCGAGGCTACACCTTC.

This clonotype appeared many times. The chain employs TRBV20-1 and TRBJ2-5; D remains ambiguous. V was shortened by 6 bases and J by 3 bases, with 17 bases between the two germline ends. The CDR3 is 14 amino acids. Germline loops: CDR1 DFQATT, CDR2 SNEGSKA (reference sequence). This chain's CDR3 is CSAIRRSPKETQYF. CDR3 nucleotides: TGCAGTGCCATCAGACGATCCCCTAAAGAGACCCAGTACTTC.

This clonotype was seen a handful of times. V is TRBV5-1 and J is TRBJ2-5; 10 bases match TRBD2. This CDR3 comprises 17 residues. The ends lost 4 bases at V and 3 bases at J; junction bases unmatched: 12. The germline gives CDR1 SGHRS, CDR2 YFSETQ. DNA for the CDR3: TGCGCCAGCAGCCCTGGACTAATAGCGGGAGGAGAAGAGACCCAGTACTTC. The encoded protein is CASSPGLIAGGEETQYF.

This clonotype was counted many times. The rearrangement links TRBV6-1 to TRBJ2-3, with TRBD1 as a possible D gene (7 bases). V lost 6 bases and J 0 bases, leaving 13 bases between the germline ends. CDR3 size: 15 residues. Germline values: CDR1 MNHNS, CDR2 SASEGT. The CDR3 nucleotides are TGTGCCAGCAGGCGCGGGACAGAGAGCACAGATACGCAGTATTTT. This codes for CASRRGTESTDTQYF.

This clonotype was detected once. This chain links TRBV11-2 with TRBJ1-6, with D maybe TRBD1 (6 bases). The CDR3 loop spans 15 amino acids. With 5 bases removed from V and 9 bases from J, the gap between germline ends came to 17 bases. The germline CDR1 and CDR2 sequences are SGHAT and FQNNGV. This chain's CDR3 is CASSGTGFKGSPLHF. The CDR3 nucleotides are TGTGCCAGCAGCGGAACAGGGTTTAAGGGTTCACCCCTCCACTTT. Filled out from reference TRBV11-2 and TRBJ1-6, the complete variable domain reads EAGVAQSPRYKIIEKRQSVAFWCNPISGHATLYWYQQILGQGPKLLIQFQNNGVVDDSQLPKDRFSAERLKGVDSTLKIQPAKLEDSAVYLCASSGTGFKGSPLHFGNGTRLTVT.

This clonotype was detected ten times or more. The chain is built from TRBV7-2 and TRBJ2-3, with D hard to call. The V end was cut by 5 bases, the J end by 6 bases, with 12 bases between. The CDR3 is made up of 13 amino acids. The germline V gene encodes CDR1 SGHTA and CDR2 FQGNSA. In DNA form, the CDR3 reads TGTGCCAGCAGCCAAGATAGGGTCGATACGCAGTATTTT. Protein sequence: CASSQDRVDTQYF.

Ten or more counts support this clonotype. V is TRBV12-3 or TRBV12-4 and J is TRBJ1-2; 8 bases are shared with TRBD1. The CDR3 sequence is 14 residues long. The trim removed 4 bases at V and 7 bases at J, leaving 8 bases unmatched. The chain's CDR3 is CASSSPDREGGYTF. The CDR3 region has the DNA TGTGCCAGCAGTTCCCCGGACAGGGAGGGTGGCTACACCTTC.

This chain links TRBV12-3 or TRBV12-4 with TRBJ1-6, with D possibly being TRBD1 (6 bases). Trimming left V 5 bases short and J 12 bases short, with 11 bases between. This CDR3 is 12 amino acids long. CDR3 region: CASSPEQGPLHF. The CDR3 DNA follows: TGTGCCAGCAGTCCCGAACAGGGACCCCTCCACTTT.

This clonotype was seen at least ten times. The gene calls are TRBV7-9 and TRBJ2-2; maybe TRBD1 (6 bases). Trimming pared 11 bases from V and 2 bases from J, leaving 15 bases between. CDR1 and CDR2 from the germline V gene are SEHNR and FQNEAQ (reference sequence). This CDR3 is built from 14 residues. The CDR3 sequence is CAGPMGANTGELFF. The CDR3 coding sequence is TGTGCCGGCCCTATGGGGGCAAACACCGGGGAGCTGTTTTTT.

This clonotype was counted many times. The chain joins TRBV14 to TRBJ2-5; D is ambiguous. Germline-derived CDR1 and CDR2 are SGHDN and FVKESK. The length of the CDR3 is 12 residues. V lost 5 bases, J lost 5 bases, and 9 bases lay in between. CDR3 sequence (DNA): TGTGCCAGCAGCAAAAGGCCCGAGACCCAGTACTTC. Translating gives CASSKRPETQYF.

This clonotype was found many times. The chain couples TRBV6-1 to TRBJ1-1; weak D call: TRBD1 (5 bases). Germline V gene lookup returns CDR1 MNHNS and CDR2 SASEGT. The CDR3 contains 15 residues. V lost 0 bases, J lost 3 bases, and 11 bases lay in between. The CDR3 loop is CASSEATTVDTEAFF. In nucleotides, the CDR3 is TGTGCCAGCAGTGAAGCCACGACAGTCGACACTGAAGCTTTCTTT.

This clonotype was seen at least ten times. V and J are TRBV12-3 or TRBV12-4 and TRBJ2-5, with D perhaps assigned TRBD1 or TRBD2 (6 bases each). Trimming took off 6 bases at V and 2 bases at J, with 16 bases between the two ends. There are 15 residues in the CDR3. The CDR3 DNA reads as TGTGCCAGCAGCCGGGGGCAAGCGTTTCAAGAGACCCAGTACTTC. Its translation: CASSRGQAFQETQYF.